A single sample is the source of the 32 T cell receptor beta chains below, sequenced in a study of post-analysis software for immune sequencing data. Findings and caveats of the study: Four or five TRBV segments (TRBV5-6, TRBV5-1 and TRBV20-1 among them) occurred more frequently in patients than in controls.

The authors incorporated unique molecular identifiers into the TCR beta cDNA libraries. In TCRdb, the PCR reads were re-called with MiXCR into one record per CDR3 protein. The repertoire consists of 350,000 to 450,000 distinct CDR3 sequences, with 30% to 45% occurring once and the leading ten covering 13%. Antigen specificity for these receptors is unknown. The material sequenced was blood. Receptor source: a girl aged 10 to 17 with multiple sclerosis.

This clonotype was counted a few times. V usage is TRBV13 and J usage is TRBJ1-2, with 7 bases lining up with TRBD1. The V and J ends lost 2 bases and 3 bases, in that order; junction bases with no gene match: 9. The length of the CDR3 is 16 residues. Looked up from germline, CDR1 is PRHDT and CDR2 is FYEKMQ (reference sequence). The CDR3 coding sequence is TGTGCCAGCAGCTTATCGGCAGGGGGAATTGACTATGGCTACACCTTC. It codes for CASSLSAGGIDYGYTF.

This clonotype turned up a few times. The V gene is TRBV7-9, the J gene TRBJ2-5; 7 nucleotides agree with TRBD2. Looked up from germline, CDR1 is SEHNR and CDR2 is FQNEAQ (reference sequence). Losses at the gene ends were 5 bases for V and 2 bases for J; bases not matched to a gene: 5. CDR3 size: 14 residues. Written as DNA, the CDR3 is TGTGCCAGCAGCCCAGGGACTACTCAAGAGACCCAGTACTTC. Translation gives CASSPGTTQETQYF.

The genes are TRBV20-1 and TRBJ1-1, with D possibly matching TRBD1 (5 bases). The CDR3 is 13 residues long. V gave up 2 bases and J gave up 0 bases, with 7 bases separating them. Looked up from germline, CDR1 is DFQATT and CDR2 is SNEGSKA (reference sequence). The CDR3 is CSARPGMNTEAFF. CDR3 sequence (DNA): TGCAGTGCTAGACCAGGGATGAACACTGAAGCTTTCTTT.

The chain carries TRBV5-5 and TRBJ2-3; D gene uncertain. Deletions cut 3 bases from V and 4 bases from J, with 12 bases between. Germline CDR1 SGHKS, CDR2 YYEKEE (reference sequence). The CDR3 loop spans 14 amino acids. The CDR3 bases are TGTGCCAGCAGCTCTTTGGGGATCCCAGATACGCAGTATTTT. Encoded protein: CASSSLGIPDTQYF.

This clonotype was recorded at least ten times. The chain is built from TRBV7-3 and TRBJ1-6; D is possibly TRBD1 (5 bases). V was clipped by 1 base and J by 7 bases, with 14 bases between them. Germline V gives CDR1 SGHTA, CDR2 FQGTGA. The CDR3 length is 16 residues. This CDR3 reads CASSLKEGLGNSPLHF. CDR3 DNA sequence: TGTGCCAGCAGCTTAAAAGAGGGGTTAGGGAATTCACCCCTCCACTTT.

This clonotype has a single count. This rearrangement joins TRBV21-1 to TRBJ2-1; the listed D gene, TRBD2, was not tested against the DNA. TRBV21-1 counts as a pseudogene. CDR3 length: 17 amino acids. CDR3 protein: CASSNPLAGGLGNEQFF. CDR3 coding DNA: TGTGCCAGCAGCAATCCGCTAGCGGGGGGGCTCGGCAATGAGCAGTTCTTC.

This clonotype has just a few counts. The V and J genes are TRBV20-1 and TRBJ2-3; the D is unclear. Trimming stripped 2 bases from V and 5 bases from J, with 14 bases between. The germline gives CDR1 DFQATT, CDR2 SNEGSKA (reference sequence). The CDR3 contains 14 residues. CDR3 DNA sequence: TGCAGTGCTAGAAGCCCTCGGCGGAGAGATACGCAGTATTTT. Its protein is CSARSPRRRDTQYF.

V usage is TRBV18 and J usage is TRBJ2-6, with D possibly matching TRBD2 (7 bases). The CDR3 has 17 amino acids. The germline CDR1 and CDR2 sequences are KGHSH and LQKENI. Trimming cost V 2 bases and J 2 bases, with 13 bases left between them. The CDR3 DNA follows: TGTGCCAGCTCACCAGGGGGGGCTGTCCCTGGGGCCAACGTCCTGACTTTC. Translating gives CASSPGGAVPGANVLTF.

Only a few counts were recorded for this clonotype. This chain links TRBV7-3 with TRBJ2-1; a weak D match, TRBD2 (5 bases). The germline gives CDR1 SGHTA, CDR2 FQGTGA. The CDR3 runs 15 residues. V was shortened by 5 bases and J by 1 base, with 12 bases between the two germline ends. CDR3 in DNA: TGTGCCAGCAGCCTCACCGGGGATTCCTACAATGAGCAGTTCTTC. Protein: CASSLTGDSYNEQFF.

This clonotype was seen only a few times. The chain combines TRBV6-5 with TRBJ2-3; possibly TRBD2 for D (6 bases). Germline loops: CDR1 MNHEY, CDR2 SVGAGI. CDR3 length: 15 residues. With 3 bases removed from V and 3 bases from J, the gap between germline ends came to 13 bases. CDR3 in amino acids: CASSYGGVGTDTQYF. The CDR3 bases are TGTGCCAGCAGTTATGGCGGGGTTGGGACAGATACGCAGTATTTT.

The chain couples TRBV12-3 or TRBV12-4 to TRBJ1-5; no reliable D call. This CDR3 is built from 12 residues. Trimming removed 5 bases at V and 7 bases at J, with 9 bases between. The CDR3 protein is CASSALSQPQHF. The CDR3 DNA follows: TGTGCCAGCAGTGCCTTATCCCAGCCCCAGCATTTT.

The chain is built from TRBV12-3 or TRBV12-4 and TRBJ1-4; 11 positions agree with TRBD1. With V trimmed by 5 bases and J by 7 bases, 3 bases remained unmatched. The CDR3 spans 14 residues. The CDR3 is CASSGQGAPEKLFF. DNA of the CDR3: TGTGCCAGCAGTGGACAGGGGGCGCCTGAAAAACTGTTTTTT.

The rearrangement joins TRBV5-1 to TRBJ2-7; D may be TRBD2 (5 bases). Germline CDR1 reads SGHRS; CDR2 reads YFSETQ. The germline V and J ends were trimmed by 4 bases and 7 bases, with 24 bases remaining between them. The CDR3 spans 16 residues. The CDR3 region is CASSRYGVSVDNEQYF. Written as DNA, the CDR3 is TGCGCCAGCAGCCGGTACGGGGTAAGCGTAGACAATGAGCAGTACTTC.

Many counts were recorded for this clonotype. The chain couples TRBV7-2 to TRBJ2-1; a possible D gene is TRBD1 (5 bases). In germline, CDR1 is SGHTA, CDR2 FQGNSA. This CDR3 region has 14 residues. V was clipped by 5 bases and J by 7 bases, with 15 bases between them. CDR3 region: CASSPYQQGNEQFF. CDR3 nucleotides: TGTGCCAGCAGCCCTTACCAGCAGGGAAATGAGCAGTTCTTC. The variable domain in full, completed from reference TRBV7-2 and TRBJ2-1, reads GAGVSQSPSNKVTEKGKDVELRCDPISGHTALYWYRQSLGQGLEFLIYFQGNSAPDKSGLPSDRFSAERTGGSVSTLTIQRTQQEDSAVYLCASSPYQQGNEQFFGPGTRLTVL.

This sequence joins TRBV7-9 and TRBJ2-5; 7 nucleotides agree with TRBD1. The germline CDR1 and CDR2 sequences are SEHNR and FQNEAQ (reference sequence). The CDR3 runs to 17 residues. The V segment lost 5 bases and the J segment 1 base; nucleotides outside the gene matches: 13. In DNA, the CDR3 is TGTGCCAGCAGCCCCCCCCCTTTGGGACAGCTCCAAGAGACCCAGTACTTC. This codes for CASSPPPLGQLQETQYF.

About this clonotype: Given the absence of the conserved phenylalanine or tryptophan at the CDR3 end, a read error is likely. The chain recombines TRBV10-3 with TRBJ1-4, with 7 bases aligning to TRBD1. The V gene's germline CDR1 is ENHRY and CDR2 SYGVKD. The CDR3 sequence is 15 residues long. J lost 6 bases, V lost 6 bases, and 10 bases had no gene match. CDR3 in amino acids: CAIRQGSGLDEKLFL. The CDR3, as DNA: TGTGCCATCAGACAGGGGAGCGGCTTAGATGAAAAACTGTTTTTG.

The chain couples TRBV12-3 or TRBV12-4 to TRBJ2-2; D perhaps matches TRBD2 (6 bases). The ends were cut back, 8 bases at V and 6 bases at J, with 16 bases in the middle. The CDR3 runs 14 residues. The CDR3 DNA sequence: TGTGCCAGCCGAGGGAGGCCCGGCGCCGGGGAGCTGTTTTTT. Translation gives CASRGRPGAGELFF.

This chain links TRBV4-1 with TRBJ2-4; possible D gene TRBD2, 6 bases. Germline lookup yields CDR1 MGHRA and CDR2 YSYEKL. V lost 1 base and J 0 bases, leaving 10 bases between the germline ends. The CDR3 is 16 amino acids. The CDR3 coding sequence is TGCGCCAGCAGCCAAGGGTGGGGGGTAGCCAAAAACATTCAGTACTTC. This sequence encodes CASSQGWGVAKNIQYF.

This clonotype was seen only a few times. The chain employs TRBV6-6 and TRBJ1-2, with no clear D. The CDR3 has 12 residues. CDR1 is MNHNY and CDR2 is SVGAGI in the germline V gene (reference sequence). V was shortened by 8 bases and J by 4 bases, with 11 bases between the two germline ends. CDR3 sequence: CASVRDLYGYTF. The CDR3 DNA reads TGTGCCAGCGTCCGGGATCTCTATGGCTACACCTTC.

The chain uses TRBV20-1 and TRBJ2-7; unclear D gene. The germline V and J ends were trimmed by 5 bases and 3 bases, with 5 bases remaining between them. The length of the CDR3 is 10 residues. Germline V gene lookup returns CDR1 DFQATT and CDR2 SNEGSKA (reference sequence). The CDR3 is CSAYHYEQYF. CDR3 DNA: TGCAGTGCTTACCACTACGAGCAGTACTTC.

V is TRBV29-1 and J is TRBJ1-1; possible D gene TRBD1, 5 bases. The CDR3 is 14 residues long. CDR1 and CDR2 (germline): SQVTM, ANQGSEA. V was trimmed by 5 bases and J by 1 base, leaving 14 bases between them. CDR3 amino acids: CSVHLRARNTEAFF. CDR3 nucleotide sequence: TGCAGCGTTCACCTCAGGGCAAGGAACACTGAAGCTTTCTTT.

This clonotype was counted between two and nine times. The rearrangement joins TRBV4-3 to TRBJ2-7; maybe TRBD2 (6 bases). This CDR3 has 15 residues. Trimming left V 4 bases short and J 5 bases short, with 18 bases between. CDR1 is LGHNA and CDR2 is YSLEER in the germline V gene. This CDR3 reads CASSPYVGGSNEQYF. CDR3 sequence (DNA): TGCGCCAGCAGCCCCTATGTGGGGGGAAGTAACGAGCAGTACTTC.

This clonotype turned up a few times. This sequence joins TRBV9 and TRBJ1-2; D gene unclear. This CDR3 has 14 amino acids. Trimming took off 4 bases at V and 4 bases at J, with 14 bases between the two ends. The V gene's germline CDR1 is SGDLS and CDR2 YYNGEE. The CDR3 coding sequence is TGTGCCAGCAGCCCACAAGGTTCAATCTATGGCTACACCTTC. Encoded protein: CASSPQGSIYGYTF.

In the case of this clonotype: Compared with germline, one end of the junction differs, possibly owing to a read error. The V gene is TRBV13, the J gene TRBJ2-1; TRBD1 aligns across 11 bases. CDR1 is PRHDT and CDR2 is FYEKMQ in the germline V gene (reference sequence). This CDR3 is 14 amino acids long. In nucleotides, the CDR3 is TGTGCCGGCAGCTTCGGGACAGGGGGCAATGAGCAGTTCTTC. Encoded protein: CAGSFGTGGNEQFF.

CDR3 loop: CSARASGGRPDTQYF. The CDR3 coding sequence is TGCAGTGCTAGAGCTAGCGGGGGACGCCCAGATACGCAGTATTTT. V usage is TRBV20-1 and J usage is TRBJ2-3; 10 positions match TRBD2. The germline V gene has CDR1 DFQATT and CDR2 SNEGSKA (reference sequence). With 1 base clipped from V and 4 bases from J, the junction kept 5 bases outside the gene matches. The CDR3 spans 15 residues.

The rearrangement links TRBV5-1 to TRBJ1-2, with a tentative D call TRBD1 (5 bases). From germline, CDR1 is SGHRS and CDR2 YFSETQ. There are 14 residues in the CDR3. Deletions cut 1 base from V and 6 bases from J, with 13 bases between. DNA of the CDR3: TGCGCCAGCAGCTTGTACAGGACGGGTGATGGCTACACCTTC. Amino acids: CASSLYRTGDGYTF. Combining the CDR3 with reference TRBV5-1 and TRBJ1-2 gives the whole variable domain KAGVTQTPRYLIKTRGQQVTLSCSPISGHRSVSWYQQTPGQGLQFLFEYFSETQRNKGNFPGRFSGRQFSNSRSEMNVSTLELGDSALYLCASSLYRTGDGYTFGSGTRLTVV.

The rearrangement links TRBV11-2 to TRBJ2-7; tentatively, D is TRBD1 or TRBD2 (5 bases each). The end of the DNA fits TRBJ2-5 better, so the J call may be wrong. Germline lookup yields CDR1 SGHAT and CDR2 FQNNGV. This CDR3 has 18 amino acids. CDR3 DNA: TGTGCCAGCAGCTTAGATTCCCTTGGGGGAGCCGACGGAGAGACCCAGTACTTC. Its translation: CASSLDSLGGADGETQYF.

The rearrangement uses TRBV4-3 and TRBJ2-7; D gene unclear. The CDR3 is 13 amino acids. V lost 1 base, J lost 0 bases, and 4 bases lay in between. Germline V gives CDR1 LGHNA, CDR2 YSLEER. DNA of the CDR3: TGCGCCAGCAGCCAAGGGCTCTCCTACGAGCAGTACTTC. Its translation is CASSQGLSYEQYF.

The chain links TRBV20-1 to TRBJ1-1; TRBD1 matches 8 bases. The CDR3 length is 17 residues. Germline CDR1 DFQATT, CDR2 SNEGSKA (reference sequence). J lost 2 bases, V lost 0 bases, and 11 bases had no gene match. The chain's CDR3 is CSARDRGQGAINTEAFF. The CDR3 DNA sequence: TGCAGTGCTAGAGATCGAGGGCAGGGGGCTATAAACACTGAAGCTTTCTTT.

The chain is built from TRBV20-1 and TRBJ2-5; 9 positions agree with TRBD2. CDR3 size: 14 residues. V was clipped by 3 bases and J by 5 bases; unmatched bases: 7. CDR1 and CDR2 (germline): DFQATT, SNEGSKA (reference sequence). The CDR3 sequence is CSASKSGGSETQYF. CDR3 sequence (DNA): TGCAGTGCTAGTAAAAGCGGGGGGTCGGAGACCCAGTACTTC.

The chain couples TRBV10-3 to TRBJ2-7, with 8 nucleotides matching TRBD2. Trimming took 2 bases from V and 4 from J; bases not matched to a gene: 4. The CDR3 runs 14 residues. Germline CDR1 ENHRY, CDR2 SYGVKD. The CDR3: CAISETSGGYEQYF. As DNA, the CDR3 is TGTGCCATCAGTGAGACCAGCGGGGGTTACGAGCAGTACTTC.

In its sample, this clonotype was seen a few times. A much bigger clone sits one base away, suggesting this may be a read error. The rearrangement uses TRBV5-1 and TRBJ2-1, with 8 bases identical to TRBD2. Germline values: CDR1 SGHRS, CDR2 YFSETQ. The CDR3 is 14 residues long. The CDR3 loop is CASSFTGGYNERFF. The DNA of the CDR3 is TGCGCCAGCAGCTTCACGGGGGGGTACAATGAGCGGTTCTTC.